This entry describes one T cell receptor beta chain. The data stem from a study of OX40 agonist ivuxolimab in advanced cancers. Looking at the study overall: Those enrolled were 80% to 85% male, with a mean age of approximately 60 years and ages from about 20 to 80.

Germline assignment: CDR1 SGHNT and CDR2 YYREEE (reference sequence). CDR3 length: 14 amino acids. V was trimmed by 3 bases and J by 0 bases, leaving 6 bases between them. Method: immunoSEQ multiplex PCR; TCRdb's copy keeps in-frame clones and lacks some. Of tens of thousands of clones listed, around 88% are singletons. The sequence derives from an adult with an advanced solid tumor such as melanoma, head and neck, liver or kidney cancer. This chain connects TRBV5-4 to TRBJ2-2; the D is unclear. This material consisted of CD4+ or CD8+ T cells sorted from blood, taken in a trial of the OX40 agonist ivuxolimab. DNA for the CDR3: TGTGCCAGCAGCTCAGACCCGAACACCGGGGAGCTGTTTTTT. Residues: CASSSDPNTGELFF.